This T cell receptor beta chain came from a study of somatic mutations in cytotoxic T cells in rheumatoid arthritis (dated by TCRdb to 2015 to 2018). A note on the overall study: Peripheral blood (roughly 33 ml EDTA) was collected from patients immediately after diagnosis and before any treatment began. Some T-cell populations stained with V beta antibodies were sorted by flow on a FACSAria II or Sony SH800 to nearly 100% purity, with sorted V beta1+ cells additionally subjected to TCRB sequencing. In newly diagnosed rheumatoid arthritis without treatment, the study examined if expanded CD8+ T-cell clones harbor somatic mutations, relying on TCRB deep sequencing to characterize clonality. TCRB deep sequencing was performed for approximately 61 rheumatoid arthritis patients and around 22 healthy controls. Median age was essentially the same in the patient group and the control group. What the research found in general, with its limitations: An increase of CD8+ clonality with age was seen in patients (Spearman r ≈ 0.46) but not in healthy controls. Several identical CD8+ TCRB sequences were found in both blood and synovial fluid, and in 8 of 65 patients the largest CD8+ clone exceeded 20% of CD8+ cells. CD8+ T-cell clonality in rheumatoid arthritis patients was not significantly different from that in age-matched healthy controls. The antigen targets of the expanded CD8+ clones were unknown, and absence from virus-specific databases did not rule out viral specificity. The slight underrepresentation of TRBV07 in patients was not corrected for multiple comparisons.

Looking up the germline V gene yields CDR1 SGHTA and CDR2 FQGTGA. Measured from the cysteine to the phenylalanine, the CDR3 is 17 residues long. Only the CDR3 part of the read is kept: 51 bases, read in frame from the first base. The germline V end is reduced by 1 base and the J end by 5 bases; junction bases left unmatched: 10. TCRB CDR3 sequencing used the immunoSEQ assay on genomic DNA. The original methods were these. Published virus-specific TCRB sequences were compared with patient CD8+ clones larger than 1%, and only a few matches were found. Only productive TCRB rearrangements were included in the analyses. Clonality was expressed as a Shannon entropy-based productive clonality index, with each clone defined by a unique TCRB CDR3 sequence. Repertoire overlap for a pair of samples was computed from each clone's template counts relative to total templates per sample. V-gene usage from TCRB sequencing and V-gene usage measured by flow cytometry were correlated (Spearman r of approximately 0.59). TCRdb provides this immuneACCESS table in a form limited to in-frame rearrangements. Some clones are lacking; in checked studies, under half of them reflect an unresolved V gene, and why the rest are absent is not known. The DNA was the basis for D and trimming; V, J and clone size are from that table. This sample gives roughly 9,800 clones in total; approximately 80% of them show up just once. Of the sample, about 12% falls within the top ten clones.

About this clone itself: No antigen is known for it. No per-base quality is available; no much larger clone lies one base away. This same CDR3 is encoded by further DNA sequences in the sample.

CD4+ and CD8+ cells were isolated by positive magnetic bead selection on an AutoMACS, and purity was checked by flow cytometry. Initial screening for clonal expansions relied on flow cytometry with a TCR V beta antibody panel, after which sorted CD8+ fractions underwent TCRB deep sequencing for characterization. Ficoll-Paque PLUS density gradient separation was used to isolate peripheral blood mononuclear cells. Nucleospin Tissue or Tissue XS kits were used to extract DNA from CD4-enriched, CD8-enriched or PBMC samples, and a Qubit 2.0 fluorometer was used for quantification. The rearranged chain carries TRBV7-3 and TRBJ2-2, and TRBD1 aligns with 7 junction nucleotides. The sequenced material came from CD8+ T cells sorted from blood. The TCR originated in an adult with rheumatoid arthritis. The CDR3 sequence is CASSLNSGTETTGELFF. The DNA reads as follows: TGTGCCAGCAGCTTAAACTCTGGGACAGAAACGACCGGGGAGCTGTTTTTT.